The entry below describes one TCR beta chain. The data originate from a study of blood T cell repertoires in COVID-19. This CDR3 spans 17 amino acids. V was pared by 5 bases and J by 9 bases, with 25 bases between. Germline V gene lookup returns CDR1 KGHDR and CDR2 SFDVKD. Method: immunoSEQ multiplex PCR; TCRdb's copy keeps in-frame clones and lacks some. The sample shows 240,000 or so clones, 70% to 90% of them seen only once. The chain recombines TRBV24-1 with TRBJ1-5; D perhaps matches TRBD1 (5 bases). The specimen was PBMCs or T cells enriched from blood (not recorded which). This TCR came from a woman aged 40-49 years with acute COVID-19. In nucleotides, the CDR3 is TGTGCCACCAGTGTGAGATTTCCCAGGGTGCTTTGTTGGCCCCAGCATTTT. Translating gives CATSVRFPRVLCWPQHF.